Each of the 26 T cell receptor beta chains below was sequenced from the same sample in a study of cytomegalovirus exposure and HLA in healthy donors. TCRdb's table, derived via immunoSEQ multiplex PCR, lists solely in-frame clones and lacks some. The sample shows about 56,000 clones, 93% of them seen only once. The sequenced material came from PBMCs. The receptor source for this set is a woman under 30 in good health and CMV-seropositive.

This clone was detected only once. The rearrangement links TRBV2 to TRBJ2-2; 8 positions agree with TRBD1. The germline CDR1 and CDR2 sequences are SNHLY and FYNNEI. V was pared by 6 bases and J by 0 bases, with 3 bases of the junction left unmatched. The CDR3 loop spans 15 amino acids. CDR3: CASSGDRPNTGELFF. Here the CDR3 DNA reads TGTGCCAGCAGCGGGGACAGGCCGAACACCGGGGAGCTGTTTTTT.

The genes are TRBV20-1 and TRBJ1-1; the match to TRBD1 covers 7 bases. The length of the CDR3 is 11 residues. The germline CDR1 and CDR2 sequences are DFQATT and SNEGSKA (reference sequence). The trim removed 7 bases at V and 7 bases at J, leaving 6 bases unmatched. In nucleotides, the CDR3 is TGCAGTGTCACAGGACAGGTTGAAGCTTTCTTT. Translated, it gives CSVTGQVEAFF.

The chain links TRBV6-4 to TRBJ2-3; 11 bases are shared with TRBD2. CDR1 is MRHNA, CDR2 SNTAGT, per germline. Germline trimming cut 3 bases from V and 4 bases from J; bases unmatched to any gene: 3. This CDR3 spans 15 amino acids. In DNA, the CDR3 is TGTGCCAGCAGTGAAGGTAGCGGGGGGGCAGATACGCAGTATTTT. This translates into CASSEGSGGADTQYF.

This rearrangement joins TRBV25-1 to TRBJ2-5; D is unclear. The CDR3 is made up of 13 amino acids. Germline lookup yields CDR1 MGHDK and CDR2 SYGVNS. Trimming took off 7 bases at V and 5 bases at J, with 14 bases between the two ends. The CDR3 protein is CASTNAVGETQYF. In DNA, the CDR3 is TGTGCCAGCACTAACGCGGTTGGGGAGACCCAGTACTTC. Full variable domain (missing parts from reference TRBV25-1 and TRBJ2-5): EADIYQTPRYLVIGTGKKITLECSQTMGHDKMYWYQQDPGMELHLIHYSYGVNSTEKGDLSSESTVSRIRTEHFPLTLESARPSHTSQYLCASTNAVGETQYFGPGTRLLVL.

V usage is TRBV27 and J usage is TRBJ1-5; D perhaps matches TRBD1 (5 bases). Trimming took 8 bases from V and 4 from J, leaving 15 bases between them. CDR3 length equals 14 residues. Germline V CDR1 and CDR2: MNHEY, SMNVEV (reference sequence). The CDR3 DNA follows: TGTGCCAGCCGGATCTTAGCAGGGAATCAGCCCCAGCATTTT. This sequence encodes CASRILAGNQPQHF.

V and J are TRBV5-4 and TRBJ2-7, with D tentatively TRBD2 (6 bases). CDR1 is SGHNT, CDR2 YYREEE, per germline (reference sequence). CDR3 length equals 16 residues. V was pared by 4 bases and J by 6 bases, with 23 bases between. This CDR3 reads CASSTRAGTGAVEQYF. In DNA, the CDR3 is TGTGCCAGCAGCACCAGAGCCGGGACGGGAGCGGTCGAGCAGTACTTC. Full variable domain (missing parts from reference TRBV5-4 and TRBJ2-7): ETGVTQSPTHLIKTRGQQVTLRCSSQSGHNTVSWYQQALGQGPQFIFQYYREEENGRGNFPPRFSGLQFPNYSSELNVNALELDDSALYLCASSTRAGTGAVEQYFGPGTRLTVT.

V and J are TRBV5-1 and TRBJ2-6; D not certain. The CDR3 length is 14 residues. With 4 bases removed from V and 0 bases from J, the gap between germline ends came to 5 bases. Germline V gene data show CDR1 as SGHRS and CDR2 as YFSETQ. The CDR3 loop reads CASSHTSGANVLTF. CDR3 bases: TGCGCCAGCAGCCACACCTCTGGGGCCAACGTCCTGACTTTC.

The chain links TRBV6-1 to TRBJ2-1; TRBD2 agrees at 13 bases. V was pared by 5 bases and J by 4 bases, with 2 bases of the junction left unmatched. The CDR3 spans 15 residues. Germline-derived CDR1 and CDR2 are MNHNS and SASEGT. The DNA of the CDR3 is TGTGCCAGCAGTACACTAGCGGGGGGGTACAATGAGCAGTTCTTC. Amino acids: CASSTLAGGYNEQFF.

CDR3 protein: CASSRQGYNEQFF. The CDR3 DNA reads as TGTGCCAGCAGTCGTCAGGGTTACAATGAGCAGTTCTTC. The genes are TRBV27 and TRBJ2-1; a weak D match, TRBD1 (5 bases). V was pared by 5 bases and J by 4 bases, with 9 bases between. The CDR3 consists of 13 residues. Germline CDR1 and CDR2: MNHEY and SMNVEV (reference sequence).

The chain employs TRBV10-3 and TRBJ2-5; the match to TRBD2 covers 9 bases. Per the germline V gene, CDR1 is ENHRY and CDR2 is SYGVKD. The J segment lost 5 bases and the V segment lost 3 bases, leaving 4 bases of the junction unmatched. This CDR3 comprises 14 residues. Here the CDR3 DNA reads TGTGCCATCAGTGACCCGGGACTAGCTGAGACCCAGTACTTC. Its protein product is CAISDPGLAETQYF.

J is TRBJ1-1 and V is TRBV5-1; no definite D call. The CDR3 is 14 amino acids. Trimming stripped 4 bases from V and 4 bases from J, with 14 bases between. Germline V CDR1 and CDR2: SGHRS, YFSETQ. The CDR3 region has the DNA TGCGCCAGCAGCCCCCTGACCGGGGTCACTGAAGCTTTCTTT. Its protein is CASSPLTGVTEAFF.

The chain carries TRBV4-3 and TRBJ1-6; 9 positions agree with TRBD1. This CDR3 is built from 15 residues. Germline CDR1 is LGHNA and CDR2 is YSLEER. Trimming cost V 2 bases and J 8 bases; bases outside gene matches: 4. The DNA of the CDR3 is TGCGCCAGCAGCCAATTCCGGGACAGGGATTCACCCCTCCACTTT. This sequence encodes CASSQFRDRDSPLHF.

In its sample, this clone was seen once. The chain employs TRBV7-7 and TRBJ2-3; TRBD2 agrees at 9 bases. Germline V gene data show CDR1 as SSHAT and CDR2 as FNYEAQ (reference sequence). The CDR3 runs 19 residues. J was trimmed by 0 bases and V by 1 base; bases with no gene match: 11. As DNA, the CDR3 is TGTGCCAGCAGCTTAGAAGCAACCTCGACTAGCGGAAGCACAGATACGCAGTATTTT. Residues: CASSLEATSTSGSTDTQYF. Drawing the rest from reference TRBV7-7 and TRBJ2-3, the complete variable domain is GAGVSQSPRYKVTKRGQDVTLRCDPISSHATLYWYQQALGQGPEFLTYFNYEAQPDKSGLPSDRFSAERPEGSISTLTIQRTEQRDSAMYRCASSLEATSTSGSTDTQYFGPGTRLTVL.

This clone came up once. The genes are TRBV5-1 and TRBJ1-6; D might be TRBD1 (6 bases). Germline assignment: CDR1 SGHRS and CDR2 YFSETQ. The CDR3 length is 14 residues. Trimming stripped 0 bases from V and 9 bases from J, with 10 bases between. The CDR3 bases are TGCGCCAGCAGCTTGGGGGGGCACGGTTCACCCCTCCACTTT. Its protein product is CASSLGGHGSPLHF.

The chain couples TRBV11-2 to TRBJ2-7; D not resolved. Looked up from germline, CDR1 is SGHAT and CDR2 is FQNNGV. This CDR3 contains 12 residues. V was cut by 1 base and J by 6 bases, with 7 bases left in between. CDR3 nucleotide sequence: TGTGCCAGCAGCTTAGTCATCCCCGAGCAGTACTTC. Protein: CASSLVIPEQYF.

The V and J genes are TRBV28 and TRBJ2-5; 13 positions match TRBD2. CDR1 and CDR2 (germline): MDHEN, SYDVKM. The CDR3 extends over 19 amino acids. The V and J ends lost 3 bases and 0 bases, in that order; junction bases with no gene match: 10. The CDR3 nucleotides read TGTGCCAGCAGTTTGGCCGGGACTAGCGGGGCCTGGTACCAAGAGACCCAGTACTTC. The encoded protein is CASSLAGTSGAWYQETQYF. Full variable domain (remainder filled in from reference TRBV28 and TRBJ2-5): DVKVTQSSRYLVKRTGEKVFLECVQDMDHENMFWYRQDPGLGLRLIYFSYDVKMKEKGDIPEGYSVSREKKERFSLILESASTNQTSMYLCASSLAGTSGAWYQETQYFGPGTRLLVL.

The chain has TRBV15 and TRBJ1-5; tentative D call: TRBD1 (5 bases). The CDR3 is 15 amino acids. From germline, CDR1 is LNHNV and CDR2 YYDKDF (reference sequence). The V and J ends lost 0 bases and 3 bases respectively, with 9 bases between them. As DNA, the CDR3 is TGTGCCACCAGCAGAGATGTACAGGTCAATCAGCCCCAGCATTTT. Translating gives CATSRDVQVNQPQHF. The full variable domain, in which reference TRBV15 and TRBJ1-5 provide the parts outside the CDR3, is DAMVIQNPRYQVTQFGKPVTLSCSQTLNHNVMYWYQQKSSQAPKLLFHYYDKDFNNEADTPDNFQSRRPNTSFCFLDIRSPGLGDTAMYLCATSRDVQVNQPQHFGDGTRLSIL.

The chain is built from TRBV5-4 and TRBJ1-4; TRBD1 matches 7 bases. V lost 6 bases to trimming and J lost 10 bases; unmatched junction nucleotides: 18. The CDR3 covers 16 residues. CDR1 is SGHNT, CDR2 YYREEE, per germline (reference sequence). The CDR3 spells CASTLTDGTAIGKLFF. The CDR3 DNA is TGTGCCAGCACGCTGACCGATGGGACAGCCATCGGAAAACTGTTTTTT.

This sequence joins TRBV7-9 and TRBJ2-7; 8 positions agree with TRBD2. The length of the CDR3 is 14 residues. J lost 1 base, V lost 5 bases, and 4 bases had no gene match. CDR1 is SEHNR, CDR2 FQNEAQ, per germline (reference sequence). The CDR3 DNA sequence: TGTGCCAGCAGCCGACTAGCGCAGTCCTACGAGCAGTACTTC. This gives the protein CASSRLAQSYEQYF.

The rearrangement joins TRBV7-9 to TRBJ1-1; D not resolved. V was clipped by 5 bases and J by 6 bases, with 19 bases between them. The CDR3 contains 15 residues. The germline V gene has CDR1 SEHNR and CDR2 FQNEAQ (reference sequence). The chain's CDR3 is CASSLREGSGPEAFF. The CDR3 DNA is TGTGCCAGCAGCCTGCGGGAGGGTTCAGGCCCTGAAGCTTTCTTT.

This clone appeared once. The CDR3 reads CASSRDRDYYGYTF. The CDR3 DNA reads TGTGCCAGCAGTCGGGACAGGGATTACTATGGCTACACCTTC. This chain uses TRBV27 with TRBJ1-2, with 9 bases lining up with TRBD1. From germline, CDR1 is MNHEY and CDR2 SMNVEV (reference sequence). This CDR3 contains 14 residues. V shed 5 bases and J 3 bases; nucleotides not matched to a gene: 4.

This rearrangement joins TRBV6-5 to TRBJ2-2, with 7 bases matching TRBD1. V lost 2 bases, J lost 5 bases, and 2 bases stayed unmatched. The CDR3 runs 14 residues. CDR1 is MNHEY, CDR2 SVGAGI, per germline. The CDR3 region has the DNA TGTGCCAGCAGTTACGAGGGGGCAACCGGGGAGCTGTTTTTT. Its translation is CASSYEGATGELFF.

For the CDR3, the DNA is TGCGCCAGCAGCCAAGGTACGGCAGATACGCAGTATTTT. It encodes CASSQGTADTQYF. This rearrangement joins TRBV4-3 to TRBJ2-3; no firm D call. Germline values: CDR1 LGHNA, CDR2 YSLEER. The CDR3 runs 13 residues. Deletions cut 1 base from V and 4 bases from J, with 6 bases between.

This clone was seen once. The chain links TRBV7-9 to TRBJ1-4; tentatively, D is TRBD1 (5 bases). This CDR3 is built from 13 residues. Germline values: CDR1 SEHNR, CDR2 FQNEAQ (reference sequence). The V end lost 7 bases, the J end lost 8 bases, and 14 bases lay between the germline ends. The CDR3 nucleotides read TGTGCCAGCATCGCGGGGGTGGAGGAAAAACTGTTTTTT. This codes for CASIAGVEEKLFF. Full variable domain (remainder filled in from reference TRBV7-9 and TRBJ1-4): DTGVSQNPRHKITKRGQNVTFRCDPISEHNRLYWYRQTLGQGPEFLTYFQNEAQLEKSRLLSDRFSAERPKGSFSTLEIQRTEQGDSAMYLCASIAGVEEKLFFGSGTQLSVL.

This rearrangement joins TRBV7-9 to TRBJ2-7, with D perhaps TRBD2 (6 bases). Per the germline V gene, CDR1 is SEHNR and CDR2 is FQNEAQ (reference sequence). The germline V and J ends were trimmed by 8 bases and 2 bases, with 7 bases remaining between them. This CDR3 contains 11 residues. CDR3 residues: CASGGTYEQYF. Written as DNA, the CDR3 is TGTGCCAGCGGGGGGACCTACGAGCAGTACTTC. The full variable domain, completed using reference TRBV7-9 and TRBJ2-7, is DTGVSQNPRHKITKRGQNVTFRCDPISEHNRLYWYRQTLGQGPEFLTYFQNEAQLEKSRLLSDRFSAERPKGSFSTLEIQRTEQGDSAMYLCASGGTYEQYFGPGTRLTVT.

As DNA, the CDR3 is TGTGCCAGCAGCTTGAGGGTACAGGCCTATGGAAGCTCCTACAATGAGCAGTTCTTC. Amino acids: CASSLRVQAYGSSYNEQFF. The V gene is TRBV5-5, the J gene TRBJ2-1, with D perhaps TRBD1 (5 bases). V dropped 1 base and J dropped 0 bases, with 20 bases sitting between them. In germline, CDR1 is SGHKS, CDR2 YYEKEE (reference sequence). CDR3 length: 19 residues.